Below, 17 T cell receptor beta chains from the same sample are listed, as sequenced in a study of graft-versus-host responses after intestinal transplantation. Clones were sequenced by immunoSEQ multiplex PCR, and TCRdb holds only the in-frame ones, with some missing. Found here are 40,000 or so clones, 87% of them singletons; the top ten hold around 17%. Lymphocytes (intraepithelial and lamina propria) were released by processing the graft tissue. The source was ileum tissue, collected less than 210 days after intestinal transplant. All receptors derive from a human patient who received an intestinal transplant, so some T cells may come from the graft donor.

The rearrangement uses TRBV7-2 and TRBJ2-1, with 8 nucleotides matching TRBD2. In germline, CDR1 is SGHTA, CDR2 FQGNSA. The CDR3 has 16 residues. V dropped 5 bases and J dropped 9; count of bases not matched to a gene: 15. The CDR3 sequence is CASSPSYPGGPGEQFF. CDR3 nucleotide sequence: TGTGCCAGCAGCCCGTCTTACCCGGGGGGGCCGGGTGAGCAGTTCTTC.

V gene TRBV15 combines with J gene TRBJ2-7, with D perhaps TRBD1 (5 bases). Deletions cut 0 bases from V and 3 bases from J, with 12 bases between. CDR1 is LNHNV and CDR2 is YYDKDF in the germline V gene (reference sequence). CDR3 length: 15 amino acids. The CDR3 coding sequence is TGTGCCACCAGCAGAGATCTTGGGGCCCACTACGAGCAGTACTTC. Translation: CATSRDLGAHYEQYF.

This clone showed up just a few times. V gene TRBV18 combines with J gene TRBJ2-1; possible D gene TRBD1, 6 bases. Trimming pared 5 bases from V and 8 bases from J, leaving 22 bases between. The CDR3 loop spans 16 amino acids. Per the germline V gene, CDR1 is KGHSH and CDR2 is LQKENI. The CDR3 nucleotides are TGTGCCAGCTCAAGACAGGACAGTTCCCTCGGGGATGAGCAGTTCTTC. The encoded protein is CASSRQDSSLGDEQFF.

The chain uses TRBV6-1 and TRBJ2-7, with TRBD2 matching over 9 bases. The CDR3 covers 14 residues. V shed 3 bases and J 1 base; nucleotides not matched to a gene: 1. CDR1 and CDR2 from the germline V gene are MNHNS and SASEGT. The CDR3 region has the DNA TGTGCCAGCAGTGAGGCGGGGGGGTCCTACGAGCAGTACTTC. It translates to CASSEAGGSYEQYF.

This CDR3 reads CASSSGQGNGYTF. The CDR3 DNA reads TGTGCCAGCAGCTCGGGACAGGGGAATGGCTACACCTTC. The chain links TRBV7-9 to TRBJ1-2; 10 bases agree with TRBD1. The CDR3 has 13 residues. CDR1 SEHNR and CDR2 FQNEAQ come from the germline V gene (reference sequence). Trimming at V came to 4 bases and at J to 6 bases, leaving 2 bases not matched to a gene.

The chain uses TRBV28 and TRBJ2-3; a weak D match, TRBD2 (6 bases). CDR1 is MDHEN and CDR2 is SYDVKM in the germline V gene. This CDR3 has 15 amino acids. V lost 3 bases and J 3 bases, leaving 13 bases between the germline ends. The CDR3 reads CASSFAGLRTDTQYF. The CDR3 DNA is TGTGCCAGCAGTTTCGCGGGGCTTCGAACAGATACGCAGTATTTT.

The chain links TRBV9 to TRBJ2-2, with D possibly being TRBD2 (5 bases). Germline CDR1 is SGDLS and CDR2 is YYNGEE. The CDR3 covers 14 residues. The V end was cut by 3 bases, the J end by 5 bases, with 11 bases between. CDR3 region: CASSGDGDTGELFF. Here the CDR3 DNA reads TGTGCCAGCAGCGGAGACGGGGATACCGGGGAGCTGTTTTTT.

The chain joins TRBV6-6 to TRBJ2-2, with TRBD1 matching over 10 bases. Germline loops: CDR1 MNHNY, CDR2 SVGAGI (reference sequence). The CDR3 loop spans 16 amino acids. The J segment lost 6 bases and the V segment lost 6 bases, leaving 10 bases of the junction unmatched. This chain's CDR3 is CASSPRTGGASGELFF. The CDR3 nucleotides read TGTGCCAGCAGCCCTAGGACAGGGGGGGCTTCCGGGGAGCTGTTTTTT.

In DNA form, the CDR3 reads TGTGCCAGCAGCTTAAAATTGACAGCCAACTATGGCTACACCTTC. Protein: CASSLKLTANYGYTF. The V and J genes are TRBV5-7 and TRBJ1-2; D might be TRBD1 (5 bases). TRBV5-7 is assigned to the ORF class and has an uncertain function. V dropped 2 bases and J dropped 2 bases, with 13 bases sitting between them. The CDR3 is 15 amino acids.

V usage is TRBV28 and J usage is TRBJ2-5; D possibly corresponds to TRBD1 (6 bases). Deletions cut 5 bases from V and 5 bases from J, with 18 bases between. CDR1 is MDHEN and CDR2 is SYDVKM in the germline V gene. This CDR3 has 15 amino acids. In DNA, the CDR3 is TGTGCCAGCAGTCCACCAGGGGTCCAGGGGGAGACCCAGTACTTC. Residues: CASSPPGVQGETQYF.

This clone was seen a handful of times. The V and J genes are TRBV28 and TRBJ2-5, with D possibly matching TRBD2 (6 bases). Germline CDR1 and CDR2: MDHEN and SYDVKM. The CDR3 is 11 amino acids. V shed 8 bases and J shed 5 bases, with 9 bases lying between them. The CDR3: CASGLRETQYF. The CDR3 coding sequence is TGTGCCAGCGGACTAAGGGAGACCCAGTACTTC.

The count of this clone is one. V gene TRBV11-3 combines with J gene TRBJ2-5; 11 positions match TRBD1. The CDR3 extends over 16 amino acids. Germline CDR1 and CDR2: SGHNT and YENEEA. V lost 5 bases, J lost 0 bases, and 5 bases stayed unmatched. The CDR3 here is CASSPGTGGHQETQYF. DNA of the CDR3: TGTGCCAGCAGCCCTGGGACAGGGGGGCACCAAGAGACCCAGTACTTC.

V is TRBV5-1 and J is TRBJ2-5; TRBD1 matches at 8 bases. This CDR3 contains 13 residues. CDR1 and CDR2 (germline): SGHRS, YFSETQ. The ends lost 1 base at V and 4 bases at J; junction bases unmatched: 0. The CDR3 sequence is CASSLQGAETQYF. For the CDR3, the DNA is TGCGCCAGCAGCTTGCAGGGGGCAGAGACCCAGTACTTC.

With respect to this clone: One junction end disagrees with the germline gene, perhaps due to a read error. The chain employs TRBV5-8 and TRBJ2-1, with 8 bases that match TRBD1. There are 16 residues in the CDR3. Germline assignment: CDR1 SGHTS and CDR2 YDEGEE. CDR3 coding DNA: TGTGCCAGCAGTTTGGGGACAGGCGACTCCTACAATGAGCAGTTCTTC. It is translated as CASSLGTGDSYNEQFF.

Written as DNA, the CDR3 is TGTGCCAGCAGCGCCGAGGGACTAGCGGGAGCCGAGCAGTACTTC. It encodes CASSAEGLAGAEQYF. The chain couples TRBV9 to TRBJ2-7, with 14 bases that match TRBD2. Germline trimming cut 3 bases from V and 6 bases from J; bases unmatched to any gene: 5. CDR1 SGDLS and CDR2 YYNGEE come from the germline V gene. The CDR3 length is 15 residues. The entire variable domain, with the rest obtained from reference TRBV9 and TRBJ2-7, is as follows: DSGVTQTPKHLITATGQRVTLRCSPRSGDLSVYWYQQSLDQGLQFLIQYYNGEERAKGNILERFSAQQFPDLHSELNLSSLELGDSALYFCASSAEGLAGAEQYFGPGTRLTVT.

V and J are TRBV5-4 and TRBJ2-1; 10 nucleotides agree with TRBD2. J was trimmed by 7 bases and V by 4 bases; bases with no gene match: 8. This CDR3 has 15 amino acids. Germline V gene sequence: CDR1 SGHNT, CDR2 YYREEE (reference sequence). CDR3 sequence reads: CASSPRGSGGNEQFF. The CDR3 DNA reads as TGTGCCAGCAGCCCTCGGGGTAGCGGGGGGAATGAGCAGTTCTTC.

This rearrangement joins TRBV2 to TRBJ1-1; D is possibly TRBD1 (5 bases). In germline, CDR1 is SNHLY, CDR2 FYNNEI. There are 15 residues in the CDR3. The V end lost 3 bases, the J end lost 5 bases, and 16 bases lay between the germline ends. DNA for the CDR3: TGTGCCAGCAGTGACGGTGCAGGGATATGGACTGAAGCTTTCTTT. Translated: CASSDGAGIWTEAFF.